This T cell receptor (beta chain) was retrieved from a study of response to subunit inactivated influenza vaccine. Whole-study results and caveats: Authors suggested each seasonal flu vaccination may recruit only limited numbers of new T cells.

In its sample, this clonotype was seen many times. Its antigen is still unknown. A single record per CDR3 protein comes from TCRdb applying MiXCR to the RT-PCR reads. The sample includes almost 250,000 distinct CDR3 sequences, more than 9% of them seen just once. The material sequenced was non-naive T cells sorted from PBMCs, taken roughly 15 days before vaccination. This sequence was found in a man between 45 and 60 years old who received an inactivated influenza vaccine.

As DNA, the CDR3 is TGCAGTGGTGGGGACAGGCCAAACTATGGCTACACCTTC. Encoded protein: CSGGDRPNYGYTF. The V gene is TRBV20-1, the J gene TRBJ1-2; 8 bases map to TRBD1. CDR3 size: 13 residues. Germline loops: CDR1 DFQATT, CDR2 SNEGSKA (reference sequence). J lost 2 bases, V lost 7 bases, and 6 bases had no gene match.